This T cell receptor beta chain was observed in a study of shared clonotypes between healthy human individuals. Subsets obtained from CD4+ cells comprised CD45RA+ naive and CD45RA-negative memory cells. Method: immunoSEQ multiplex PCR; TCRdb's copy keeps in-frame clones and lacks some. The table lists roughly 2.6 million clones, around nine tenths of them singletons. Worth noting for this clone: The target antigen is unknown.

Overall study findings and caveats: Clonotypes not shared had lower generation probabilities than those common to all four donors.

V was pared by 4 bases and J by 5 bases, with 10 bases of the junction left unmatched. CDR1 is SGHRS, CDR2 YFSETQ, per germline. The CDR3 length is 18 residues. Sequencing was performed on naive CD4+ T cells sorted from blood. Sample subset: CD45RA+ positively selected. The genes are TRBV5-1 and TRBJ2-2; 14 nucleotides agree with TRBD2. This receptor was obtained from a man aged 18 to 29 in good health. This CDR3 is CASSISGLAGVATGELFF. The CDR3 DNA reads TGCGCCAGCAGCATTTCGGGACTAGCGGGAGTCGCAACCGGGGAGCTGTTTTTT.